The 6 T cell receptor beta chains below were found in one sample sequenced in a study of shared clonotypes between healthy human individuals. TCRdb's table, derived via immunoSEQ multiplex PCR, lists solely in-frame clones and lacks some. The table has about 590,000 clones, about 95% seen once. Naive CD8 populations comprised CD45RO-negative cells positively selected for CCR7, excluding terminally differentiated effector memory CD45RA+ cells. Sequenced material: naive CD8+ T cells sorted from blood. The receptors shown here come from a woman in her 30s in good health.

V is TRBV28 and J is TRBJ2-7; TRBD1 aligns across 11 bases. Trimming took 5 bases from V and 3 from J; bases not matched to a gene: 3. The CDR3 runs to 14 residues. Germline values: CDR1 MDHEN, CDR2 SYDVKM. The CDR3 is CASSPGQGDYEQYF. The CDR3 DNA follows: TGTGCCAGCAGTCCGGGACAGGGGGACTACGAGCAGTACTTC.

The chain uses TRBV9 and TRBJ2-2; the D gene is possibly TRBD2 (6 bases). Germline CDR1 is SGDLS and CDR2 is YYNGEE. V was shortened by 3 bases and J by 1 base, with 10 bases between the two germline ends. The CDR3 contains 15 residues. The CDR3 loop reads CASSARLVNTGELFF. The CDR3 bases are TGTGCCAGCAGCGCCCGACTAGTGAACACCGGGGAGCTGTTTTTT.

The chain recombines TRBV27 with TRBJ2-7; 7 bases match TRBD1. The germline gives CDR1 MNHEY, CDR2 SMNVEV (reference sequence). The CDR3 runs 14 residues. With V trimmed by 5 bases and J by 3 bases, 7 bases remained unmatched. Here the CDR3 reads CASSATGTFYEQYF. The CDR3 bases are TGTGCCAGCAGTGCGACAGGGACCTTCTACGAGCAGTACTTC.

This clone was observed once. The chain uses TRBV7-2 and TRBJ2-5; 11 bases agree with TRBD1. CDR1 and CDR2 (germline): SGHTA, FQGNSA. J was trimmed by 4 bases and V by 5 bases; bases with no gene match: 6. This CDR3 is 15 amino acids long. CDR3 DNA sequence: TGTGCCAGCAGCCAGGGGACAGGGGGACGAGAGACCCAGTACTTC. It yields the protein CASSQGTGGRETQYF.

The chain employs TRBV6-5 and TRBJ1-1; 7 nucleotides agree with TRBD1. The germline V gene has CDR1 MNHEY and CDR2 SVGAGI. The CDR3 has 14 residues. J gave up 6 bases and V 6 bases, and 10 bases lay outside the gene matches. The CDR3 nucleotides read TGTGCCAGCAGCCGAGGGGGCATTGGGGCTGAAGCTTTCTTT. Translating it yields CASSRGGIGAEAFF.

The V call is TRBV28, the J call TRBJ1-1; D unclear. Between the trimmed V and J ends, which lost 3 bases and 1 base, there was a span of 21 bases. This CDR3 has 18 amino acids. Germline CDR1 MDHEN, CDR2 SYDVKM. The CDR3 spells CASSFRPQAARENTEAFF. In DNA form, the CDR3 reads TGTGCCAGCAGTTTCCGCCCCCAGGCGGCCAGAGAGAACACTGAAGCTTTCTTT.